Following are 13 T cell receptor beta chains from one sample sequenced in a study of T cell repertoires in cytomegalovirus infection. MiXCR, run by TCRdb on the reads, gives a single entry per CDR3 protein. This table has roughly 500,000 distinct CDR3 sequences, about 17% appearing once. Sample: CD8+ T cells from PBMCs. The receptors stem from a human donor in good health (CMV status not recorded). Some clones in this sample may be carry-over from other donors' samples.

This clonotype showed up many times. This sequence joins TRBV6-1 and TRBJ2-5; D is possibly TRBD1 or TRBD2 (5 bases each). Germline assignment: CDR1 MNHNS and CDR2 SASEGT. V lost 3 bases, J lost 2 bases, and 10 bases lay in between. The CDR3 consists of 14 residues. The CDR3 region has the DNA TGTGCCAGCAGTGAGGGACGTTTGCAAGAGACCCAGTACTTC. Protein: CASSEGRLQETQYF.

Notes on this clonotype: Germline is not matched at one junction end, which may reflect a read error. This chain links TRBV4-1 with TRBJ1-1; D is ambiguous. This CDR3 is 15 amino acids long. Germline values: CDR1 MGHRA, CDR2 YSYEKL. The CDR3 region has the DNA TGTGCCAGCAGCCCCCCCGGGCAGGTTAACACTGAAGCTTTCTTT. This encodes CASSPPGQVNTEAFF.

Here the CDR3 reads CAISDQALYEQYF. For the CDR3, the DNA is TGTGCCATCAGTGACCAAGCCCTGTACGAGCAGTACTTC. The chain has TRBV10-3 and TRBJ2-7; no clear D. The germline CDR1 and CDR2 sequences are ENHRY and SYGVKD. The V end was cut by 3 bases, the J end by 4 bases, with 10 bases between. The CDR3 length is 13 residues.

This clonotype has a count of ten or more. V gene TRBV7-6 combines with J gene TRBJ2-1, with 9 bases that match TRBD2. The CDR3 runs 15 residues. Germline values: CDR1 SGHVS, CDR2 FNYEAQ. The J segment lost 1 base and the V segment lost 5 bases, leaving 3 bases of the junction unmatched. As DNA, the CDR3 is TGTGCCAGCAGCCAACTAGCGGGTTCCTACAATGAGCAGTTCTTC. Protein sequence: CASSQLAGSYNEQFF.

This clonotype was picked up many times. V is TRBV28 and J is TRBJ2-1; 10 nucleotides agree with TRBD2. CDR1 is MDHEN, CDR2 SYDVKM, per germline. The J segment lost 6 bases and the V segment lost 6 bases, leaving 8 bases of the junction unmatched. The CDR3 is made up of 15 amino acids. The CDR3 coding sequence is TGTGCCAGCAGGCCTACTAGCGGGACTGGCAATGAGCAGTTCTTC. Amino acid sequence: CASRPTSGTGNEQFF.

The CDR3 sequence is CASSEARSGSASKTQYF. The CDR3 nucleotides are TGTGCCAGCAGTGAAGCGCGAAGCGGCAGCGCGTCAAAGACCCAGTACTTC. The gene calls are TRBV2 and TRBJ2-5; possible D gene TRBD2, 5 bases. V lost 0 bases and J lost 6, with 20 bases in between. This CDR3 contains 17 residues. Germline V lookup: CDR1 SNHLY, CDR2 FYNNEI.

This clonotype was seen more than once but under ten times. The chain carries TRBV30 and TRBJ2-3; D not certain. Trimming pared 4 bases from V and 2 bases from J, leaving 13 bases between. The CDR3 contains 14 residues. Germline V gene data show CDR1 as GTSNPN and CDR2 as SVGIG (reference sequence). CDR3 sequence reads: CAWTLLRTTDTQYF. The CDR3 DNA is TGTGCCTGGACCCTCCTCCGGACCACAGATACGCAGTATTTT.

This clonotype came up many times. The chain has TRBV7-9 and TRBJ1-4; TRBD1 might be the D (5 bases). CDR3 length equals 16 residues. Germline V gene lookup returns CDR1 SEHNR and CDR2 FQNEAQ (reference sequence). With 5 bases removed from V and 4 bases from J, the gap between germline ends came to 17 bases. CDR3 in amino acids: CASSLRDSTFNEKLFF. In DNA, the CDR3 is TGTGCCAGCAGCCTCCGGGACTCTACCTTTAATGAAAAACTGTTTTTT.

In this sample, this clonotype turned up many times. The CDR3 loop is CASSSPGEGRNQPQHF. The CDR3 coding sequence is TGTGCCAGCAGTTCCCCAGGGGAAGGGAGAAATCAGCCCCAGCATTTT. This chain uses TRBV27 with TRBJ1-5, with a possible D match to TRBD1 (6 bases). V gave up 4 bases and J gave up 4 bases, with 17 bases separating them. Germline V gene data show CDR1 as MNHEY and CDR2 as SMNVEV (reference sequence). The CDR3 runs 16 residues.

The chain combines TRBV13 with TRBJ2-1, with 10 bases fitting TRBD2. CDR3 size: 16 residues. With V trimmed by 5 bases and J by 4 bases, 8 bases remained unmatched. The germline V gene has CDR1 PRHDT and CDR2 FYEKMQ (reference sequence). The chain's CDR3 is CASSPISGRQYNEQFF. DNA of the CDR3: TGTGCCAGCAGCCCGATTAGCGGGAGGCAGTACAATGAGCAGTTCTTC.

This clonotype was seen more than once but under ten times. The V gene is TRBV6-5, the J gene TRBJ1-2, with TRBD1 matching 7 bases. Germline V gene sequence: CDR1 MNHEY, CDR2 SVGAGI. Trimming took 6 bases from V and 1 from J; bases not matched to a gene: 11. The CDR3 is made up of 16 amino acids. The CDR3 sequence is CASSPRQGGDNYGYTF. The CDR3 DNA sequence: TGTGCCAGCAGCCCGAGACAGGGAGGGGATAACTATGGCTACACCTTC.

This clonotype was observed a few times. The chain uses TRBV28 and TRBJ2-1, with D perhaps TRBD1 (6 bases). V gave up 8 bases and J gave up 0 bases, with 14 bases separating them. CDR3 length equals 15 residues. Per the germline V gene, CDR1 is MDHEN and CDR2 is SYDVKM. The CDR3 spells CASGLQGISYNEQFF. DNA for the CDR3: TGTGCCAGCGGCTTGCAGGGGATCTCCTACAATGAGCAGTTCTTC. Full variable domain (outside the CDR3, taken from reference TRBV28 and TRBJ2-1): DVKVTQSSRYLVKRTGEKVFLECVQDMDHENMFWYRQDPGLGLRLIYFSYDVKMKEKGDIPEGYSVSREKKERFSLILESASTNQTSMYLCASGLQGISYNEQFFGPGTRLTVL.

This clonotype was seen more than once but under ten times. The V call is TRBV24-1, the J call TRBJ2-7; TRBD2 agrees at 10 bases. Germline V CDR1 and CDR2: KGHDR, SFDVKD. V shed 9 bases and J 0 bases; nucleotides not matched to a gene: 4. The CDR3 loop spans 14 amino acids. DNA of the CDR3: TGTGCCACCGCGCCTAGCGGGAGCTCCTACGAGCAGTACTTC. It codes for CATAPSGSSYEQYF.